The present entry profiles one T cell receptor (beta chain) with its context. What it binds is not known. The sample is drawn from a study of CD8 T cells in ankylosing spondylitis. Study outcomes and limitations: Ankylosing spondylitis blood seemed to carry a telltale TCR beta motif made of under 10 highly homologous variants. Earlier studies detected some motif variants in reactive arthritis synovial fluid and blood. Matched ankylosing spondylitis synovial fluid reportedly showed significant enrichment of disease-linked clones. The disease-linked clones had a CD8+ phenotype and low blood frequencies.

Generation of TCR beta libraries employed quantitative 5'-RACE incorporating molecular barcodes. Each CDR3 protein is one row after TCRdb ran MiXCR on the 5' RACE reads. The repertoire holds a few hundred thousand distinct CDR3 sequences, with 17% as singletons. V lost 3 bases to trimming and J lost 2 bases, with 11 bases between them. Germline V gives CDR1 LNHDA, CDR2 SQIVND (reference sequence). CDR3 length equals 14 residues. The sample comprised blood, either unsorted or a sorted T cell fraction (not recorded which). This rearrangement joins TRBV19 to TRBJ2-7, with no clear D. The TCR was taken from a male donor with ankylosing spondylitis. The CDR3 here is CASSMDIGTYEQYF. Written as DNA, the CDR3 is TGTGCCAGTAGTATGGATATCGGAACCTACGAGCAGTACTTC.